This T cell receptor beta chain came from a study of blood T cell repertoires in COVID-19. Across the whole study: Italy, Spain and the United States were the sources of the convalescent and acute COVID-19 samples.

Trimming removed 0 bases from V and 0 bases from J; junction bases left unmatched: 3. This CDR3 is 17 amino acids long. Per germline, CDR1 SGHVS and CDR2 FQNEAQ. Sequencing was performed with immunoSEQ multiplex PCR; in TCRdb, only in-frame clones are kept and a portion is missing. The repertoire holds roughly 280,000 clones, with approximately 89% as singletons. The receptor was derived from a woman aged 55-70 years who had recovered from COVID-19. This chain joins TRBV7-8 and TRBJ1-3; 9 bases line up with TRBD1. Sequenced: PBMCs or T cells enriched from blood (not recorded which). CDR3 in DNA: TGTGCCAGCAGCTTAGCGAACAGGGGGCACTCTGGAAACACCATATATTTT. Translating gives CASSLANRGHSGNTIYF. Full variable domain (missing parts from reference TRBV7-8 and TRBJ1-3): GAGVSQSPRYKVAKRGQDVALRCDPISGHVSLFWYQQALGQGPEFLTYFQNEAQLDKSGLPSDRFFAERPEGSVSTLKIQRTQQEDSAVYLCASSLANRGHSGNTIYFGEGSWLTVV.